This T cell receptor beta chain was identified in a study of blood T cell repertoires in COVID-19 (TCRdb year 2020). With regard to the full study: Samples from collaborators originated in the United States, Italy and Spain and spanned both the acute and convalescent phases of COVID-19. The material from the prospective study consisted of cDNA or gDNA derived from T cells, B-cell-depleted T cells, or PBMCs. Deeply sampled blood TCRbeta repertoires from subjects exposed to, actively infected with, or recovered from COVID-19 were included in the dataset. The repertoires were released in a freely available public database meant as a resource for research on the immune response to SARS-CoV-2. Samples were obtained from the ongoing ImmuneRACE study (first 160 participants) and from 950 to 1,500 subjects provided by 6 global collaborators. The sample metadata nearly always contained a de-identified subject ID, COVID-19 status, age in years and sex. Where available, HLA class I and class II types were taken from metadata supplied by the sample provider and were not determined by assay-based typing. The paper's findings and limits, for the study overall: Clinical and demographic metadata were provided uncurated, with the amount varying by source and participant.

Whole blood was collected in K2EDTA tubes by collaborating institutions according to the institutions' own protocols. For TCRbeta analysis, collaborator samples were shipped as frozen whole blood, as isolated PBMCs, or as DNA extracted from either sample type. TCRbeta CDR3 regions were amplified from genomic DNA using the immunoSEQ Assay, a bias-controlled multiplex PCR. Per the source publication's procedure: The number of nucleated cells in each sample was estimated by amplification of reference gene primers within the assay. Sequence reads were collapsed and filtered to measure the absolute abundance of every unique TCRbeta CDR3 rearrangement. For each sample, productive Simpson clonality was calculated as the square root of Simpson's diversity index across productive rearrangements. Sourced from immuneACCESS, this table was stored by TCRdb with only in-frame sequences that have V and J called. A share of the clones is absent; for the studies checked, an unresolved V gene accounts for under half, and the remainder has no known explanation. Clone size and V and J calls were adopted from that table, with D and trimming inferred from the DNA. Here the sample has over 90,000 clones; 70% to 90% occur a single time. Together, the top ten hold about 1.7% of the sample.

A remark on this clone: Its specific antigen is unknown. The record has no base qualities; no much larger clone is one base away.

Inclusive of the bounding cysteine and phenylalanine, the CDR3 is 12 residues long. Of the read, only the CDR3 DNA is kept; its 36 bases are in frame from base 1. For CDR1 and CDR2, the germline V gene (reference sequence) lists LGHDT and YNNKEL. V drops 4 bases and J drops 7 bases, leaving 11 bases in between. The clonotype comes from an elderly man with acute or convalescent COVID-19. The sequence is built from TRBV3-1 (or the pseudogene TRBV3-2) and TRBJ2-7; no D gene call is confident. Specimen: peripheral blood. The sequenced DNA is TGTGCCAGCAGCCGCCACTCCTTGGAGCAGTACTTC. It is translated as CASSRHSLEQYF.